This TCR beta chain was found in a study of blood T cell repertoires in COVID-19 (dated by TCRdb to about 2020). About the investigation overall: Samples from collaborators originated in the United States, Italy and Spain and spanned both the acute and convalescent phases of COVID-19. The material from the prospective study consisted of cDNA or gDNA derived from T cells, B-cell-depleted T cells, or PBMCs. Subjects who had been exposed to COVID-19, were actively infected with it, or had recovered from it provided the deeply sampled blood TCRbeta repertoires that made up the dataset. A freely available public database, intended as a resource for researchers studying the immune response to SARS-CoV-2, is where the repertoires were released. Samples were obtained from the ongoing ImmuneRACE study (first 160 participants) and from 1,254 subjects provided by 6 global collaborators. A de-identified subject ID, COVID-19 status, age in years and sex were almost always included in the sample metadata. Where HLA class I and class II types were available, the types were taken from metadata supplied by the sample provider, not from assay-based typing.

TCRbeta CDR3 regions were amplified from genomic DNA using the immunoSEQ Assay, a bias-controlled multiplex PCR. For the original study's pipeline: Within the assay, amplification of reference gene primers was used to estimate how many nucleated cells each sample contained. Sequence reads were collapsed and filtered to measure the absolute abundance of every unique TCRbeta CDR3 rearrangement. For each sample, productive Simpson clonality was calculated by taking the square root of Simpson's diversity index across productive rearrangements. This immuneACCESS table, as held by TCRdb, lists in-frame sequences with V and J called but not all clones. Of the missing ones, under half trace to an unresolved V gene in checked studies; the others have no known cause. V and J calls and clone size come straight from that table; D and trimming were deduced from the DNA. Here the sample has roughly 200,000 clones; around 75% occur a single time. Around 6% of the sample is held by the ten biggest clonotypes.

Turning to this clone: This receptor's antigen is unknown. No per-base quality is available; no much larger clone lies one base away.

Overall study results and their limits: How much clinical and demographic metadata was included differed by source and by participant, and the metadata was provided uncurated.

One collaborating source in Seattle enrolled patients during active infection and followed them longitudinally through the course of disease. Collaborating institutions collected whole blood in K2EDTA tubes following their own protocols. For TCRbeta analysis, collaborators shipped samples as frozen whole blood, isolated PBMCs, or DNA extracted from either of those sample types. The sequenced sample consisted of peripheral blood. The TCR was taken from a woman aged 40 to 55 with COVID-19, enrolled during active disease.

In nucleotides, the sequence is TGTGCCAGCAGCTTAAAGCAGGGGGCGAACACTGAAGCTTTCTTT. Its protein reads: CASSLKQGANTEAFF. The rearrangement combines TRBV5-4 with TRBJ1-1; 8 junctional bases match TRBD1. The germline V gene (reference sequence) sets CDR1 to SGHNT and CDR2 to YYREEE. Compared with germline, V lacks 2 bases and J lacks 1 base; bases without a gene match: 4. Spanning cysteine to phenylalanine, the CDR3 consists of 15 amino acids. Of all the DNA, just the CDR3 is kept, 45 bases in frame from base 1.